This T cell receptor beta chain was recorded in a study of identical twins. The CDR3 covers 16 residues. The trim removed 5 bases at V and 1 base at J, leaving 7 bases unmatched. The germline V gene encodes CDR1 SGHTA and CDR2 FQGNSA. TCRdb reanalysed the 5' RACE reads using MiXCR and keeps one entry per CDR3 protein. Of hundreds of thousands of distinct CDR3 sequences in the sample, 15% to 20% were seen once. This clonotype appeared a few times. These data were likewise used in another study, on T cells expressing NK-cell markers.

The origin of this receptor is a woman under 30 in good health. Sequenced material: PBMCs. The gene calls are TRBV7-2 and TRBJ1-2; 10 nucleotides match TRBD1. CDR3 coding DNA: TGTGCCAGCAGCCCCGCCGGGACAGGGGTTAACTATGGCTACACCTTC. Translation gives CASSPAGTGVNYGYTF.